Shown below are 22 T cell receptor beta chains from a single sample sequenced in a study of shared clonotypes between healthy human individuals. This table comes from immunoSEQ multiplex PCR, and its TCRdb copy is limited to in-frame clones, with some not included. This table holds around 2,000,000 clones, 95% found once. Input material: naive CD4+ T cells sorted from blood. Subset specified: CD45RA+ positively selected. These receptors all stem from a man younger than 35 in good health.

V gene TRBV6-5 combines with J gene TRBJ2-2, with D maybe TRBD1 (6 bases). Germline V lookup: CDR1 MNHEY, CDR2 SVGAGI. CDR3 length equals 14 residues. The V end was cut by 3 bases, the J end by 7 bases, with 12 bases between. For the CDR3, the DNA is TGTGCCAGCAGTTATACAGGGTTCGACGGGGAGCTGTTTTTT. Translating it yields CASSYTGFDGELFF.

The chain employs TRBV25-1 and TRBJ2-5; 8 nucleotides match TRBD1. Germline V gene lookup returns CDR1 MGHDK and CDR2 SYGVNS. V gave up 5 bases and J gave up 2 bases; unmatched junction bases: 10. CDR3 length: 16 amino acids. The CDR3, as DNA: TGTGCCAGCAGTCGACACCCCGGGACAGGACAAGAGACCCAGTACTTC. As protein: CASSRHPGTGQETQYF. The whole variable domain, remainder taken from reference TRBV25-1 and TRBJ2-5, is EADIYQTPRYLVIGTGKKITLECSQTMGHDKMYWYQQDPGMELHLIHYSYGVNSTEKGDLSSESTVSRIRTEHFPLTLESARPSHTSQYLCASSRHPGTGQETQYFGPGTRLLVL.

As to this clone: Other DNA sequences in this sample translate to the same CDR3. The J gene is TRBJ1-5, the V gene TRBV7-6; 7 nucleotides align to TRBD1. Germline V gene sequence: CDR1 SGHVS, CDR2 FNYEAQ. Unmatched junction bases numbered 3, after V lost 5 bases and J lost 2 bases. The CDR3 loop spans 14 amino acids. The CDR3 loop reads CASSPGTGNQPQHF. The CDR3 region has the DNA TGTGCCAGCAGCCCCGGGACAGGCAATCAGCCCCAGCATTTT.

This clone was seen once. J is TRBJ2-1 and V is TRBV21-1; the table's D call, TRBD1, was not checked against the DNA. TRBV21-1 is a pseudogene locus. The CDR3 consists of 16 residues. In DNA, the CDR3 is TGTGCCAGCAGCAAAGGTTTGGGCAGGGGGCGGAATGAGCAGTTCTTC. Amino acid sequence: CASSKGLGRGRNEQFF.

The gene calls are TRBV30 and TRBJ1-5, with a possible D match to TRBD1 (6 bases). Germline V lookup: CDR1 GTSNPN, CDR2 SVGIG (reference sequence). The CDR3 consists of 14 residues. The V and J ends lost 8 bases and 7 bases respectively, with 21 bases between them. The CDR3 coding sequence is TGTGCCACTTTGACAGGTTGGGCCGACCAGCCCCAGCATTTT. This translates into CATLTGWADQPQHF.

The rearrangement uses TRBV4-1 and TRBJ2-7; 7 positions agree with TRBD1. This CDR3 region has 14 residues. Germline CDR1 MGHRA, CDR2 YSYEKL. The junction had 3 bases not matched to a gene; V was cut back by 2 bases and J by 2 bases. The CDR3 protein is CASSQIQGTYEQYF. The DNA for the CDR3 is TGCGCCAGCAGCCAAATACAGGGGACCTACGAGCAGTACTTC.

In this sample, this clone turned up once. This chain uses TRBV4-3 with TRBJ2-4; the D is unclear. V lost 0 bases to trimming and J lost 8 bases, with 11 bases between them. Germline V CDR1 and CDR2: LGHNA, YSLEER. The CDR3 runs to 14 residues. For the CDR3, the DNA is TGCGCCAGCAGCCAAGATGCAAGCGCATACATTCAGTACTTC. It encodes CASSQDASAYIQYF.

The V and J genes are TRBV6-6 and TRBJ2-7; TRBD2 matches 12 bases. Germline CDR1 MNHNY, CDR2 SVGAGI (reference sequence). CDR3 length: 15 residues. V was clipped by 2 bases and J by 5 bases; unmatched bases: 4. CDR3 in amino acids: CASSYPSGRDHEQYF. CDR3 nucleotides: TGTGCCAGCAGTTACCCTAGCGGGAGGGACCACGAGCAGTACTTC.

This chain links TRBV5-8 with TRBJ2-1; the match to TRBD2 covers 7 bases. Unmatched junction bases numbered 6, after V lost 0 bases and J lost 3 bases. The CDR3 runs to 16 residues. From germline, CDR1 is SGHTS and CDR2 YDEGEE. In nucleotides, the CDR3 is TGTGCCAGCAGCTTGGGGGGGACTAACGTCTACAATGAGCAGTTCTTC. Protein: CASSLGGTNVYNEQFF.

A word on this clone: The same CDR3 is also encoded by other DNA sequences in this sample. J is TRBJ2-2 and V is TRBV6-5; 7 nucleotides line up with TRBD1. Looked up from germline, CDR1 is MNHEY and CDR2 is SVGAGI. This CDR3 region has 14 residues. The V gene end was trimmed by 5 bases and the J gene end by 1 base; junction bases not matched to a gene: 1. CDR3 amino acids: CASSRDRNTGELFF. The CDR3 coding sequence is TGTGCCAGCAGTAGGGACAGGAACACCGGGGAGCTGTTTTTT.

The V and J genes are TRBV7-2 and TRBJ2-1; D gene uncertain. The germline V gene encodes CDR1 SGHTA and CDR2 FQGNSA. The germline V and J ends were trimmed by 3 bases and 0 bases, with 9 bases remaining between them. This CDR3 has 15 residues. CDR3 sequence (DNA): TGTGCCAGCAGCTTTTCGTTCGGCTCCTACAATGAGCAGTTCTTC. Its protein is CASSFSFGSYNEQFF.

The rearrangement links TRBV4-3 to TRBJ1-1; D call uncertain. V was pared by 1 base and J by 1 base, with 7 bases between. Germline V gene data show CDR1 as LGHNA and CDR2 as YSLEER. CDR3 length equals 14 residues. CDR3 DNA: TGCGCCAGCAGCCAAGTGAACAGGAACACTGAAGCTTTCTTT. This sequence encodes CASSQVNRNTEAFF.

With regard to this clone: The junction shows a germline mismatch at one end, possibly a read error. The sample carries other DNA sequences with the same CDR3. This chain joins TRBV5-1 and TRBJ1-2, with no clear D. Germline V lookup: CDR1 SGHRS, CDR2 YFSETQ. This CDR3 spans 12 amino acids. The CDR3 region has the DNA TGCGCCAGCAGCCTAGCAAACTACGGCTACACCTTC. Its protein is CASSLANYGYTF. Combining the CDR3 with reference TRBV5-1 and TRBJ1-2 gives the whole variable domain KAGVTQTPRYLIKTRGQQVTLSCSPISGHRSVSWYQQTPGQGLQFLFEYFSETQRNKGNFPGRFSGRQFSNSRSEMNVSTLELGDSALYLCASSLANYGYTFGSGTRLTVV.

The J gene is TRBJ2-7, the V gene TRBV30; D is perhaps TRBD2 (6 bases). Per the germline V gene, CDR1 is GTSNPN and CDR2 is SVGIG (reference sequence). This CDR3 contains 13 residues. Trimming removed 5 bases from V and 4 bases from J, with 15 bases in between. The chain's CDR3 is CAWALAEGYEQYF. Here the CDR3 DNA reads TGTGCCTGGGCCTTAGCGGAGGGGTACGAGCAGTACTTC. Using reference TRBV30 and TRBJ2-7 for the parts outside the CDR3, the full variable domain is SQTIHQWPATLVQPVGSPLSLECTVEGTSNPNLYWYRQAAGRGLQLLFYSVGIGQISSEVPQNLSASRPQDRQFILSSKKLLLSDSGFYLCAWALAEGYEQYFGPGTRLTVT.

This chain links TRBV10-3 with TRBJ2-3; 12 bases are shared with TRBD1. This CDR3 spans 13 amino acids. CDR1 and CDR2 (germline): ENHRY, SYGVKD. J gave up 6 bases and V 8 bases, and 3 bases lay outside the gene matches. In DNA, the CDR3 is TGTGCCATCCGGGGGACAGGGGGCGATACGCAGTATTTT. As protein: CAIRGTGGDTQYF.

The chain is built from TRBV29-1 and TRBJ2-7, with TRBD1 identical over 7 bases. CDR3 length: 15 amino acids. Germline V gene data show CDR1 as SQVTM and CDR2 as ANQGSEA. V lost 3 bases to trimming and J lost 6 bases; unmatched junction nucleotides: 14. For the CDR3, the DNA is TGCAGCGTTGAGAAGGGGTCAGGGGGTGGTGGCGAGCAGTACTTC. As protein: CSVEKGSGGGGEQYF.

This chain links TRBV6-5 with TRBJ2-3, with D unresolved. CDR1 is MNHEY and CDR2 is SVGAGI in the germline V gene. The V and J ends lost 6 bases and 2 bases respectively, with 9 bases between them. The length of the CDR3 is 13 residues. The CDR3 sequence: CASSRLYTDTQYF. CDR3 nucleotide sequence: TGTGCCAGCAGCCGATTGTACACAGATACGCAGTATTTT.

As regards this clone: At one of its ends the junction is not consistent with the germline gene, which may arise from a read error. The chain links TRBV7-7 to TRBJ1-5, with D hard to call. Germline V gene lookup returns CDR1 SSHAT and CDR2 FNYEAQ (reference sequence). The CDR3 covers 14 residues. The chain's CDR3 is CASSERSSNQPQHF. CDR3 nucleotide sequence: TGTGCTAGCAGCGAGAGGAGTAGCAATCAGCCCCAGCATTTT.

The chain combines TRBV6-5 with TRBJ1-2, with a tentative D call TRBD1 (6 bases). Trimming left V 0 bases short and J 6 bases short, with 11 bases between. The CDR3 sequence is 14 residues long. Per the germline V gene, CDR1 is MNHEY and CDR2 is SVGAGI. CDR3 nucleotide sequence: TGTGCCAGCAGTTACTCGAGGAGACAGGATGGCTACACCTTC. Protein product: CASSYSRRQDGYTF.

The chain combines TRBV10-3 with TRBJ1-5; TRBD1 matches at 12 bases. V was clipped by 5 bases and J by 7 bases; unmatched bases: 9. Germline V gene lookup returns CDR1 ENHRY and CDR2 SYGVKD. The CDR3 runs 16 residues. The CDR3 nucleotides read TGTGCCATCAGTCCGGGACAGGGGGCAGTTCACCAGCCCCAGCATTTT. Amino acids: CAISPGQGAVHQPQHF.

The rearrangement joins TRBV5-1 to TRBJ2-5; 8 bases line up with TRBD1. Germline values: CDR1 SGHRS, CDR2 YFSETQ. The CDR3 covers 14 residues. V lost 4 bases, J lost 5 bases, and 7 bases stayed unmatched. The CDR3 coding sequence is TGCGCCAGCAGCGGACAGGGTATTGGGGAGACCCAGTACTTC. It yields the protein CASSGQGIGETQYF.

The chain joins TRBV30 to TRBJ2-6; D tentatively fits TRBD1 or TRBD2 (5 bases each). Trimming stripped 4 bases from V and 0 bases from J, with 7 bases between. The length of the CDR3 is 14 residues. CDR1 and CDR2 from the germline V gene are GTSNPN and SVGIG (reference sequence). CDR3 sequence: CAWTGTSGANVLTF. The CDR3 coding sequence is TGTGCCTGGACTGGGACCTCTGGGGCCAACGTCCTGACTTTC.